What follows are 18 T cell receptor beta chains derived from one specimen sequenced in a study of shared clonotypes between healthy human individuals. Libraries were prepared by immunoSEQ multiplex PCR; TCRdb keeps only in-frame clonotypes and omits some of them. The sample consists of 2,500,000 or so clones, approximately 90% of them appearing once. The sequencing input was naive CD4+ T cells from PBMCs. Subset specified: CD45RA+ positively selected. The source of these receptors is a man between 18 and 35 years old in good health. Some clones in this sample may be carry-over from other donors' samples.

The chain has TRBV19 and TRBJ2-5; D uncertain. This CDR3 spans 12 amino acids. The V gene's germline CDR1 is LNHDA and CDR2 SQIVND (reference sequence). V lost 2 bases and J lost 5, with 6 bases in between. The CDR3 loop reads CASSIIGETQYF. DNA for the CDR3: TGTGCCAGTAGTATAATCGGGGAGACCCAGTACTTC.

The V and J genes are TRBV10-3 and TRBJ2-1; TRBD1 matches 9 bases. Germline V gene data show CDR1 as ENHRY and CDR2 as SYGVKD. Trimming removed 6 bases from V and 9 bases from J; junction bases left unmatched: 12. This CDR3 contains 15 residues. CDR3 sequence: CAIREQGAGFGEQFF. CDR3 bases: TGTGCCATCAGGGAACAGGGGGCGGGTTTTGGTGAGCAGTTCTTC.

Regarding this clone: In the same sample, other DNA sequences code for this CDR3. The chain recombines TRBV28 with TRBJ1-2; TRBD1 might be the D (5 bases). V was pared by 3 bases and J by 8 bases, with 10 bases between. This CDR3 has 12 residues. The germline gives CDR1 MDHEN, CDR2 SYDVKM. CDR3 sequence (DNA): TGTGCCAGCAGTTTGTGGGGGGAAGGCTACACCTTC. Its protein is CASSLWGEGYTF.

The chain recombines TRBV6-1 with TRBJ2-7; 9 positions match TRBD2. Looked up from germline, CDR1 is MNHNS and CDR2 is SASEGT. The length of the CDR3 is 14 residues. Losses at the gene ends were 6 bases for V and 6 bases for J; bases not matched to a gene: 9. The CDR3 region has the DNA TGTGCCAGCAGGACTAGCGGCTTCTCTCCCGAGCAGTACTTC. Protein: CASRTSGFSPEQYF.

This sequence joins TRBV29-1 and TRBJ2-4; unclear D gene. V was pared by 5 bases and J by 0 bases, with 5 bases between. The CDR3 runs to 12 residues. In germline, CDR1 is SQVTM, CDR2 ANQGSEA. The CDR3 nucleotides read TGCAGCGTTTCACTAGCCAAAAACATTCAGTACTTC. Residues: CSVSLAKNIQYF.

The rearrangement joins TRBV4-1 to TRBJ2-1, with D perhaps TRBD2 (6 bases). The CDR3 totals 15 residues. The germline V gene encodes CDR1 MGHRA and CDR2 YSYEKL. V lost 4 bases, J lost 5 bases, and 15 bases lay in between. CDR3 nucleotides: TGCGCCAGCAGCCGACTAGGGGCGAGCGACAATGAGCAGTTCTTC. It yields the protein CASSRLGASDNEQFF.

The rearrangement joins TRBV6-6 to TRBJ2-7; the D is unclear. The CDR3 is 15 residues long. The V and J ends lost 0 bases and 6 bases respectively, with 15 bases between them. Germline CDR1 is MNHNY and CDR2 is SVGAGI (reference sequence). Written as DNA, the CDR3 is TGTGCCAGCAGTTACTCCCGGAGTAGGTCTAGCGAGCAGTACTTC. This encodes CASSYSRSRSSEQYF.

V gene TRBV5-4 combines with J gene TRBJ2-1; TRBD2 matches 7 bases. The ends lost 4 bases at V and 1 base at J; junction bases unmatched: 14. CDR1 and CDR2 (germline): SGHNT, YYREEE (reference sequence). CDR3 size: 18 residues. The CDR3 coding sequence is TGTGCCAGCAGCCCTACCCCGACTAGCCTTAGTTCCTACAATGAGCAGTTCTTC. This codes for CASSPTPTSLSSYNEQFF.

The gene calls are TRBV6-6 and TRBJ2-5, with D possibly TRBD2 on 6 matching bases. The CDR3 has 14 amino acids. Trimming shortened V by 11 bases and J by 2 bases, and 18 bases separated the two germline ends. Germline lookup yields CDR1 MNHNY and CDR2 SVGAGI (reference sequence). The DNA of the CDR3 is TGTGCCTCCGGGGGTATCCAGATACAAGAGACCCAGTACTTC. Translated: CASGGIQIQETQYF.

V and J are TRBV7-3 and TRBJ2-3; TRBD2 matches at 10 bases. The germline gives CDR1 SGHTA, CDR2 FQGTGA. This CDR3 contains 16 residues. With V trimmed by 5 bases and J by 1 base, 6 bases remained unmatched. In DNA form, the CDR3 reads TGTGCCAGCAGCCCAGCCGGACTAGCGGGCACAGATACGCAGTATTTT. Amino acids: CASSPAGLAGTDTQYF.

V usage is TRBV9 and J usage is TRBJ2-5; 8 positions match TRBD2. This CDR3 contains 17 residues. Germline V gene lookup returns CDR1 SGDLS and CDR2 YYNGEE. V shed 4 bases and J 4 bases; nucleotides not matched to a gene: 15. The DNA for the CDR3 is TGTGCCAGCAGCCCGGGGGCGGGAGGAGCTTGGGGAGAGACCCAGTACTTC. Its translation: CASSPGAGGAWGETQYF.

V usage is TRBV10-3 and J usage is TRBJ2-3, with TRBD2 matching 8 bases. V was clipped by 4 bases and J by 3 bases; unmatched bases: 9. This CDR3 is 16 amino acids long. CDR1 is ENHRY and CDR2 is SYGVKD in the germline V gene. CDR3 region: CAISAAASGLTDTQYF. CDR3 in DNA: TGTGCCATCAGTGCGGCTGCTAGCGGGCTAACAGATACGCAGTATTTT.

V is TRBV30 and J is TRBJ1-1; no clear D. The CDR3 loop spans 19 amino acids. The V end was cut by 0 bases, the J end by 0 bases, with 23 bases between. Germline CDR1 and CDR2: GTSNPN and SVGIG (reference sequence). The chain's CDR3 is CAWSVIRTFTNPVNTEAFF. The CDR3, as DNA: TGTGCCTGGAGTGTAATTCGGACCTTCACTAACCCCGTGAACACTGAAGCTTTCTTT.

The rearrangement links TRBV11-3 to TRBJ2-1; D may be TRBD1 (6 bases). The CDR3 has 15 amino acids. Germline V gene lookup returns CDR1 SGHNT and CDR2 YENEEA. V lost 5 bases and J 3 bases, leaving 14 bases between the germline ends. CDR3 coding DNA: TGTGCCAGCAGCACCGTGGACAGTCGCTACAATGAGCAGTTCTTC. It translates to CASSTVDSRYNEQFF.

The chain links TRBV18 to TRBJ2-7; 7 bases are a match to TRBD1. Looked up from germline, CDR1 is KGHSH and CDR2 is LQKENI. The CDR3 runs 14 residues. V shed 3 bases, J shed 3 bases, and the junction held 5 bases outside the gene matches. The CDR3 spells CASSPRTGYYEQYF. The DNA for the CDR3 is TGTGCCAGCTCACCGCGGACAGGCTACTACGAGCAGTACTTC.

This chain joins TRBV18 and TRBJ1-1; 12 positions match TRBD1. Germline loops: CDR1 KGHSH, CDR2 LQKENI. This CDR3 is 17 amino acids long. With 2 bases clipped from V and 3 bases from J, the junction kept 7 bases outside the gene matches. CDR3 residues: CASSPLGQGARDTEAFF. CDR3 nucleotides: TGTGCCAGCTCACCATTGGGACAGGGGGCGAGGGACACTGAAGCTTTCTTT.

This clone was recorded only once. V is TRBV10-1 and J is TRBJ2-7; 10 bases are a match to TRBD1. Germline CDR1 WNHNN, CDR2 SYGVQD (reference sequence). With 2 bases clipped from V and 4 bases from J, the junction kept 8 bases outside the gene matches. CDR3 length equals 16 residues. The CDR3 region is CASSEHGDRGGYEQYF. DNA for the CDR3: TGCGCCAGCAGTGAGCACGGGGACAGGGGAGGATACGAGCAGTACTTC.

CDR3 sequence: CASLEEGPGVYGYTF. CDR3 sequence (DNA): TGTGCCAGCTTGGAGGAGGGACCTGGGGTATATGGCTACACCTTC. This chain uses TRBV18 with TRBJ1-2, with D possibly matching TRBD1 (5 bases). CDR3 length equals 15 residues. V gave up 7 bases and J gave up 5 bases, with 20 bases separating them. Germline lookup yields CDR1 KGHSH and CDR2 LQKENI.